A single sample gave rise to the 20 T cell receptor beta chains below, sequenced in a study of blood T cells in healthy people across ages. Next came a second PCR, run for about 6 to 11 cycles, which used a sample-barcoded 5' primer along with a J-beta primer mix. TCRdb called the 5' RACE reads again in MiXCR, with one record for every CDR3 protein. The profile shows fewer than 950,000 distinct CDR3 sequences, about 55% of them singletons. Sequenced input: blood. The receptor source for this set is a man older than 75 in good health.

The chain couples TRBV3-1 to TRBJ2-1; the D is unclear. Trimming removed 2 bases at V and 3 bases at J, with 11 bases between. Germline loops: CDR1 LGHDT, CDR2 YNNKEL (reference sequence). CDR3 size: 15 residues. CDR3 loop: CASSQSGGNYNEQFF. As DNA, the CDR3 is TGTGCCAGCAGCCAATCCGGCGGCAACTACAATGAGCAGTTCTTC.

Notes on this clonotype: Since the CDR3 does not end with the conserved phenylalanine or tryptophan, this likely comes from a read error. The chain recombines TRBV6-2 or TRBV6-3 with TRBJ2-1; D call uncertain. The CDR3 is 15 residues long. Per the germline V gene, CDR1 is MNHEY and CDR2 is SVGEGT. The germline V and J ends were trimmed by 7 bases and 6 bases, with 19 bases remaining between them. The CDR3: CASTPVLGLLNEQFL. CDR3 bases: TGTGCCAGCACCCCTGTCCTAGGCCTTCTCAATGAGCAGTTCTTA.

The J gene is TRBJ2-1, the V gene TRBV5-4, with 8 bases fitting TRBD2. This CDR3 is built from 15 residues. J lost 6 bases, V lost 4 bases, and 9 bases had no gene match. Germline V CDR1 and CDR2: SGHNT, YYREEE (reference sequence). The CDR3 region has the DNA TGTGCCAGCAGCGTTGGAGCGGGAGACCTCAATGAGCAGTTCTTC. Protein sequence: CASSVGAGDLNEQFF.

This clonotype was observed a few times. The CDR3 reads CASSSPGSTGPKETQYF. The CDR3 region has the DNA TGTGCCAGCAGCTCCCCCGGGAGCACCGGCCCCAAAGAGACCCAGTACTTC. The chain has TRBV5-6 and TRBJ2-5, with a weak D call TRBD2 (6 bases). Trimming cost V 3 bases and J 3 bases, with 21 bases left between them. The CDR3 consists of 17 residues. The germline V gene encodes CDR1 SGHDT and CDR2 YYEEEE.

The chain combines TRBV3-1 with TRBJ1-2; TRBD1 is a possible D gene (5 bases). Trimming pared 0 bases from V and 8 bases from J, leaving 10 bases between. There are 13 residues in the CDR3. The germline gives CDR1 LGHDT, CDR2 YNNKEL (reference sequence). Here the CDR3 DNA reads TGTGCCAGCAGCCAAGAAGGGGTCGGGGGCTACACCTTC. Residues: CASSQEGVGGYTF. Based on the CDR3 plus reference TRBV3-1 and TRBJ1-2, the full variable domain is DTAVSQTPKYLVTQMGNDKSIKCEQNLGHDTMYWYKQDSKKFLKIMFSYNNKELIINETVPNRFSPKSPDKAHLNLHINSLELGDSAVYFCASSQEGVGGYTFGSGTRLTVV.

With respect to this clonotype: One end of the junction does not line up with germline, which may come from a read error. This rearrangement joins TRBV12-3 or TRBV12-4 to TRBJ2-1, with a tentative D call TRBD2 (5 bases). The CDR3 is 12 amino acids. The chain's CDR3 is CASRLGPQAEFF. CDR3 coding DNA: TGTGCCAGCAGATTAGGACCACAAGCGGAGTTCTTC.

This chain connects TRBV27 to TRBJ2-5; 7 nucleotides align to TRBD1. Germline assignment: CDR1 MNHEY and CDR2 SMNVEV (reference sequence). This CDR3 is built from 14 residues. The V and J ends lost 6 bases and 11 bases, in that order; junction bases with no gene match: 15. The CDR3 spells CASSLGTDAREQYF. The CDR3 nucleotides are TGTGCCAGCAGCCTCGGGACAGACGCTAGGGAGCAGTACTTC.

This clonotype was seen more than once but under ten times. The chain carries TRBV7-3 and TRBJ2-1; a possible D gene is TRBD2 (5 bases). There are 12 residues in the CDR3. Germline assignment: CDR1 SGHTA and CDR2 FQGTGA. V was shortened by 5 bases and J by 10 bases, with 12 bases between the two germline ends. CDR3 loop: CASSHPTGEQFF. The CDR3 region has the DNA TGTGCCAGCAGCCATCCCACGGGGGAGCAGTTCTTC.

The chain couples TRBV6-6 to TRBJ2-5; D gene unclear. Germline CDR1 MNHNY, CDR2 SVGAGI (reference sequence). V was cut by 2 bases and J by 5 bases, with 9 bases left in between. CDR3 length: 13 residues. This CDR3 reads CASSYDVWETQYF. CDR3 sequence (DNA): TGTGCCAGCAGTTACGACGTTTGGGAGACCCAGTACTTC.

The chain is built from TRBV29-1 and TRBJ1-2; TRBD1 matches 8 bases. CDR1 is SQVTM and CDR2 is ANQGSEA in the germline V gene. The CDR3 has 13 residues. Trimming took 0 bases from V and 8 from J; bases not matched to a gene: 5. The CDR3 region is CSVEEDRVKGYTF. DNA of the CDR3: TGCAGCGTTGAAGAGGACAGGGTGAAAGGCTACACCTTC.

This clonotype showed up just once. The gene calls are TRBV6-5 and TRBJ1-1; maybe TRBD1 (5 bases). CDR3 size: 13 residues. Germline lookup yields CDR1 MNHEY and CDR2 SVGAGI. The V end was cut by 6 bases, the J end by 4 bases, with 12 bases between. CDR3 nucleotide sequence: TGTGCCAGCAGCCCCATTGGGGGCACTGAAGCTTTCTTT. This encodes CASSPIGGTEAFF.

A remark on this clonotype: An end of the junction differs from the germline gene, which may be a read error. The V and J genes are TRBV4-2 and TRBJ1-2; the D gene is possibly TRBD1 (5 bases). CDR3 length equals 12 residues. Germline loops: CDR1 LGHNA, CDR2 YNFKEQ. This CDR3 is CASSQRGYSYTF. The DNA of the CDR3 is TGTGCCAGCAGCCAAAGGGGCTATAGCTACACCTTC.

This clonotype has only a few counts. The gene calls are TRBV10-1 and TRBJ2-1; 8 nucleotides align to TRBD2. Germline V CDR1 and CDR2: WNHNN, SYGVQD (reference sequence). This CDR3 contains 15 residues. V dropped 6 bases and J dropped 5; count of bases not matched to a gene: 9. The CDR3 sequence is CASRRGTSGDNEQFF. CDR3 nucleotides: TGCGCCAGCAGGAGAGGTACTAGCGGAGACAATGAGCAGTTCTTC.

The V call is TRBV28, the J call TRBJ1-2, with D hard to call. Trimming left V 2 bases short and J 4 bases short, with 11 bases between. Germline CDR1 and CDR2: MDHEN and SYDVKM. The CDR3 has 14 amino acids. As DNA, the CDR3 is TGTGCCAGCAGTTTAACGGCCGAGGTCTATGGCTACACCTTC. This translates into CASSLTAEVYGYTF.

V is TRBV15 and J is TRBJ2-1; D assignment may be TRBD1 or TRBD2 (5 bases each). Looked up from germline, CDR1 is LNHNV and CDR2 is YYDKDF (reference sequence). The ends were cut back, 4 bases at V and 0 bases at J, with 25 bases in the middle. CDR3 size: 20 residues. The CDR3 coding sequence is TGTGCCACCAGCATGGGACCATCCGATAACTTCCCAAGCTCCTACAATGAGCAGTTCTTC. It encodes CATSMGPSDNFPSSYNEQFF. The full variable domain, rest sourced from reference TRBV15 and TRBJ2-1, is DAMVIQNPRYQVTQFGKPVTLSCSQTLNHNVMYWYQQKSSQAPKLLFHYYDKDFNNEADTPDNFQSRRPNTSFCFLDIRSPGLGDTAMYLCATSMGPSDNFPSSYNEQFFGPGTRLTVL.

The chain links TRBV6-5 to TRBJ2-7; 10 nucleotides match TRBD2. Gene TRBJ2-5 matches the end of the DNA better, so the J call may be wrong. Germline CDR1 and CDR2: MNHEY and SVGAGI. This CDR3 is built from 15 residues. The CDR3 DNA reads as TGTGCCAGCAGTGCTAGCGGGAGTCCCAGGGAGACCCAGTACTTC. This encodes CASSASGSPRETQYF.

To note about this clonotype: At one of its ends the junction is not consistent with the germline gene, which may arise from a read error. J is TRBJ2-5 and V is TRBV4-2, with D tentatively TRBD1 (5 bases). Per germline, CDR1 LGHNA and CDR2 YNFKEQ. CDR3 length: 16 amino acids. The DNA for the CDR3 is TGTGCCGGCAGCTATACACCCACAGGAAAACAAGAGACCCAGTACTTC. Translating it yields CAGSYTPTGKQETQYF.

The chain recombines TRBV20-1 with TRBJ1-5; D is possibly TRBD1 (5 bases). The germline V gene encodes CDR1 DFQATT and CDR2 SNEGSKA (reference sequence). There are 13 residues in the CDR3. V was cut by 5 bases and J by 4 bases, with 12 bases left in between. This CDR3 reads CSAAGSWNQPQHF. The CDR3 DNA reads as TGCAGTGCTGCAGGGAGTTGGAATCAGCCCCAGCATTTT.

This clonotype was counted once. This chain joins TRBV7-6 and TRBJ2-6, with 7 bases aligning to TRBD1. This CDR3 contains 18 residues. Trimming took 5 bases from V and 0 from J; bases not matched to a gene: 10. Per the germline V gene, CDR1 is SGHVS and CDR2 is FNYEAQ. In DNA, the CDR3 is TGTGCCAGCAGCGAAAGGGACAGATTCCTCTCTGGGGCCAACGTCCTGACTTTC. Encoded protein: CASSERDRFLSGANVLTF.

The table lists this clonotype with a few counts. This chain joins TRBV4-1 and TRBJ2-5; TRBD2 matches 14 bases. V was pared by 0 bases and J by 4 bases, with 7 bases of the junction left unmatched. Germline V lookup: CDR1 MGHRA, CDR2 YSYEKL. The CDR3 has 18 residues. The chain's CDR3 is CASSQDPAGTSGRETQYF. The CDR3 region has the DNA TGCGCCAGCAGCCAAGATCCGGCAGGGACTAGCGGGAGAGAGACCCAGTACTTC.